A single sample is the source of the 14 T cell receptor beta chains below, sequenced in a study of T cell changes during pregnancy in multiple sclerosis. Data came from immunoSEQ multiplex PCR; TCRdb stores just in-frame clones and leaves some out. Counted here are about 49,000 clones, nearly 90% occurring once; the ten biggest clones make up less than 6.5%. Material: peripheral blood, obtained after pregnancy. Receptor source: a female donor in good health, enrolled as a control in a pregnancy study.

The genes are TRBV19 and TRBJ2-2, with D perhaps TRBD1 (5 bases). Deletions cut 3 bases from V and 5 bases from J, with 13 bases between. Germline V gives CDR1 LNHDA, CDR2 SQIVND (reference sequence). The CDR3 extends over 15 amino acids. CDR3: CASSILNRITGELFF. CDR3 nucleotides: TGTGCCAGTAGTATCTTAAACAGGATAACCGGGGAGCTGTTTTTT.

The CDR3 sequence is CASSQGTGGGTDTQYF. The CDR3 DNA sequence: TGTGCCAGCAGCCAGGGGACAGGGGGCGGCACAGATACGCAGTATTTT. The chain carries TRBV4-2 and TRBJ2-3, with 12 bases fitting TRBD1. CDR3 length equals 16 residues. V shed 3 bases, J shed 1 base, and the junction held 2 bases outside the gene matches. The germline CDR1 and CDR2 sequences are LGHNA and YNFKEQ.

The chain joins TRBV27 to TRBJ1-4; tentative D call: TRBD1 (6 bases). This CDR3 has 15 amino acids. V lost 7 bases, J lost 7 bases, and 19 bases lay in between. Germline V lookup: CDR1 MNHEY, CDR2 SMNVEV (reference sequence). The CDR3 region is CASKEGVGAGEKLFF. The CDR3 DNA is TGTGCCAGCAAAGAGGGGGTGGGTGCAGGTGAAAAACTGTTTTTT.

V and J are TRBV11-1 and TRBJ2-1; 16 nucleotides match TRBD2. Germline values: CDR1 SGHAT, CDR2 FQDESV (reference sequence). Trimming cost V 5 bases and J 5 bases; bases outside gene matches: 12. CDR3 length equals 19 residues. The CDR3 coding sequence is TGTGCCAGCAGCCCAGGGACTAGCGGGGGGGCCTTCGCCGACAATGAGCAGTTCTTC. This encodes CASSPGTSGGAFADNEQFF.

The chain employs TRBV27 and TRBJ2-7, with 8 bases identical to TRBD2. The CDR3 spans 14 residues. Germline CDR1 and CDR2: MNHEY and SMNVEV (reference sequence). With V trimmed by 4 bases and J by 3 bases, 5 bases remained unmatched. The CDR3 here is CASSSGLGYYEQYF. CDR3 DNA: TGTGCCAGCAGTTCGGGACTAGGATACTACGAGCAGTACTTC.

This CDR3 is CASSFGPREETQYF. CDR3 nucleotides: TGTGCCAGCAGCTTCGGGCCGCGGGAAGAGACCCAGTACTTC. The chain has TRBV5-4 and TRBJ2-5, with D possibly matching TRBD2 (5 bases). The germline CDR1 and CDR2 sequences are SGHNT and YYREEE (reference sequence). Deletions cut 2 bases from V and 3 bases from J, with 11 bases between. CDR3 length: 14 residues.

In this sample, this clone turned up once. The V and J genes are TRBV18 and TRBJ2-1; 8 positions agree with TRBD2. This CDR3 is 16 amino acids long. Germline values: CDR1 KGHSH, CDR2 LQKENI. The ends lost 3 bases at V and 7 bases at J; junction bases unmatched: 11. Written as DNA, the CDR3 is TGTGCCAGCTCACCCTTAGGAGCGGGAGATGGGAATGAGCAGTTCTTC. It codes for CASSPLGAGDGNEQFF.

The CDR3 sequence: CASSRDRTYEQYF. CDR3 in DNA: TGTGCCAGCAGCCGGGACAGGACCTACGAGCAGTACTTC. V and J are TRBV4-2 and TRBJ2-7, with 8 bases lining up with TRBD1. This CDR3 is built from 13 residues. Per germline, CDR1 LGHNA and CDR2 YNFKEQ. Trimming at V came to 4 bases and at J to 2 bases, leaving 1 base not matched to a gene.

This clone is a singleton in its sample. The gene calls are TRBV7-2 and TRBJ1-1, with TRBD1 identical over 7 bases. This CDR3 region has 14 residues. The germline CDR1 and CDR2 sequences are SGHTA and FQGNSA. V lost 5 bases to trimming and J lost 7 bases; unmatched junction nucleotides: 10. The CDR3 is CASSLEQGPLEAFF. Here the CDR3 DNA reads TGTGCCAGCAGCCTAGAACAGGGGCCACTTGAAGCTTTCTTT.

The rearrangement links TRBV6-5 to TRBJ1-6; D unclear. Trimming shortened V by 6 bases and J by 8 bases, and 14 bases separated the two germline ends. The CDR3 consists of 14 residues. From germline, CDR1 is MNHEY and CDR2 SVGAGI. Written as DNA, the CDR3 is TGTGCCAGCAGGGGAGAGTTTAGTGATTCACCCCTCCACTTT. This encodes CASRGEFSDSPLHF.

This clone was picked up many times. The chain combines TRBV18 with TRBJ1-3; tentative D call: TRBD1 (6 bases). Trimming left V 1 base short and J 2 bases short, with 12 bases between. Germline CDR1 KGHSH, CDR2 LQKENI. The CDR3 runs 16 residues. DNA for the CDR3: TGTGCCAGCTCACCACTGGGGGCGGCTGCTGGAAACACCATATATTTT. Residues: CASSPLGAAAGNTIYF.

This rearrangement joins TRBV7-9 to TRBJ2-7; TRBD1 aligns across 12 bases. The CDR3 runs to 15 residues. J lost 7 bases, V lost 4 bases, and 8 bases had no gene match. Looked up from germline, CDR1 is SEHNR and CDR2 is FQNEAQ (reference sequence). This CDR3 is CASSSAGTGGREQYF. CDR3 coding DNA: TGTGCCAGCAGCTCGGCCGGGACAGGGGGCAGGGAGCAGTACTTC.

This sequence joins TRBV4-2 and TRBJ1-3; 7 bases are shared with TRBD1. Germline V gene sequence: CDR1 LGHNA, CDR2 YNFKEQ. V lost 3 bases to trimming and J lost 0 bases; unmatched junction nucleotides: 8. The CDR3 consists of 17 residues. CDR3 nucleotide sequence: TGTGCCAGCAGCCAGATTAGACAGGGTCCCTCTGGAAACACCATATATTTT. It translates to CASSQIRQGPSGNTIYF.

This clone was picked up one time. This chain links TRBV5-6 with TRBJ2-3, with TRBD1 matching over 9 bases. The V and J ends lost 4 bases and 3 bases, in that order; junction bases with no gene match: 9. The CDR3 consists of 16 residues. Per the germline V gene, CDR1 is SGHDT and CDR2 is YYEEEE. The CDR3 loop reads CASSAPGQGRTDTQYF. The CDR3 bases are TGTGCCAGCAGCGCGCCGGGACAGGGACGGACAGATACGCAGTATTTT.